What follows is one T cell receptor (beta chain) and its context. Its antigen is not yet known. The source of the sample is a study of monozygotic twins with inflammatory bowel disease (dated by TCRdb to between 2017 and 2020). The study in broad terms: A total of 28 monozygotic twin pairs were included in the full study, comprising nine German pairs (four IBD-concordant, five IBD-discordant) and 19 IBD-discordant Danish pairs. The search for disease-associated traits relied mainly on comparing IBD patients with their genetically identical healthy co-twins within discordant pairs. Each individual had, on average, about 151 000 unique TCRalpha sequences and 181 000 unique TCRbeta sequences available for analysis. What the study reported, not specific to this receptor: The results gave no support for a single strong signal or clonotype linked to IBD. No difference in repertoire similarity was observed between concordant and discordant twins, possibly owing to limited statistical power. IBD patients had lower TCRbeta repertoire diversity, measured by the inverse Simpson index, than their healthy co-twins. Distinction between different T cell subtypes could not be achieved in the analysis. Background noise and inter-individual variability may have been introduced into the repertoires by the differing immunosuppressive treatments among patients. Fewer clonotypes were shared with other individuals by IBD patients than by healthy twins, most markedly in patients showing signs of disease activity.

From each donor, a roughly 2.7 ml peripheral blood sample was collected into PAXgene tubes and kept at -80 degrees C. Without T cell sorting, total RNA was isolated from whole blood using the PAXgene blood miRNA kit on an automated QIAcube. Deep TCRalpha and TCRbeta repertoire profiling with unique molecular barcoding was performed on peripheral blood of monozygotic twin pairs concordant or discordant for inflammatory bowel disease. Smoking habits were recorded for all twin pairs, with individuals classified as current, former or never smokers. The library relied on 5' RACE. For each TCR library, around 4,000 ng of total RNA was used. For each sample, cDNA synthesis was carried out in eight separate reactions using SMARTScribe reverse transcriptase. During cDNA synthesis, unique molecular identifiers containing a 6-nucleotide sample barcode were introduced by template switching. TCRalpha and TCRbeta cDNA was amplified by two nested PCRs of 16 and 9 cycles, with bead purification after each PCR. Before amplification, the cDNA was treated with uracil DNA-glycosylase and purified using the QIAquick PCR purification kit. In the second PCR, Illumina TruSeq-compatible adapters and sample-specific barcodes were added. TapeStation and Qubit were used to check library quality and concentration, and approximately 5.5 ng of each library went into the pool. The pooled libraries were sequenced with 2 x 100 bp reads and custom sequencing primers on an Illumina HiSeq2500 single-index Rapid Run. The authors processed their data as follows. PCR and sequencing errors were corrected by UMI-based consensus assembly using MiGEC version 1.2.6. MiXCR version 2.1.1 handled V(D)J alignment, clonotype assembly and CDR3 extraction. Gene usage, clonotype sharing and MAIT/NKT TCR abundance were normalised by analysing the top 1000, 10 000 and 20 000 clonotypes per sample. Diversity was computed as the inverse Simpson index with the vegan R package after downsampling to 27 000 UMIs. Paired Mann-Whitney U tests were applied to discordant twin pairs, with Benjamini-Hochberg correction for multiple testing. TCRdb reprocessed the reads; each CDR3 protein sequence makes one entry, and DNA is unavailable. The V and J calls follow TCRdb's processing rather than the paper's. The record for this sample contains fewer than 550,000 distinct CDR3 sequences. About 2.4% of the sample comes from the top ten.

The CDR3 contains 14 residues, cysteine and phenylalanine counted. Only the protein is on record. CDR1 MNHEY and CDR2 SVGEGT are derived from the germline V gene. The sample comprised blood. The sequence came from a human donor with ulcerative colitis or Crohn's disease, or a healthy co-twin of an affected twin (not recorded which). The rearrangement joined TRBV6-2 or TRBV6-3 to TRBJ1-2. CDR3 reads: CASSYGATNYGYTF.